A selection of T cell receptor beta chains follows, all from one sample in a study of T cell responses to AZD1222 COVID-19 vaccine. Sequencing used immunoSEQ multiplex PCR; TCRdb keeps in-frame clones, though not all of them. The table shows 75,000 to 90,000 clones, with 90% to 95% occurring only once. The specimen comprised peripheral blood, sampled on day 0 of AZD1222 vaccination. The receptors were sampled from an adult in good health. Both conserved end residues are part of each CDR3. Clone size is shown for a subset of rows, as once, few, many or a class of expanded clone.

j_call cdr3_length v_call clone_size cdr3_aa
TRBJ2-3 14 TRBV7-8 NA CASSFSGRKDTQYF
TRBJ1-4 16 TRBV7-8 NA CASSLKGGQTNEKLFF
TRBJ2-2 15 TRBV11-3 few CASSRSTSNTGELFF
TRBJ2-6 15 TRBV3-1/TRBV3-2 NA CASSQAGSGANVLTF
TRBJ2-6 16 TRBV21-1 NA CASSIRRFSGANVLTF
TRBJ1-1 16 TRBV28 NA CASSSSVRRADTEAFF
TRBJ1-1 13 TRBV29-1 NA CSVEGSLVTEAFF
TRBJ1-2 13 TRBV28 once CASSRPGHYGYTF
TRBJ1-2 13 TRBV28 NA CASSRGGGIGYTF
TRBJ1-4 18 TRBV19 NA CASSIVFSDRDFEGKLFF